This TCR beta chain was identified in a study of T-cell reconstitution after alpha-beta-depleted transplantation in children. CDR3 length: 14 residues. V was cut by 0 bases and J by 1 base, with 6 bases left in between. Ten or more counts support this clonotype. The antigen is unknown. Preparing the TCRbeta library involved the use of unique molecular identifiers. TCRdb ran MiXCR on the PCR reads and lists one entry per CDR3 protein. The sample holds 200,000 to 250,000 distinct CDR3 sequences; approximately 8.4% are singletons and the top ten take 35% to 45%. Study-wide results and caveats: Elevated TCRbeta diversity at day 60 was traced, in some patients, to surviving recipient T cells and thymic progenitors. At the one-year point after transplant, T-cell counts and TCRbeta diversity were found to come mostly from T cells that had been newly produced.

The starting material was PBMCs, mostly from graft donor cells, obtained 360 days after TCRalphabeta/CD19-depleted stem cell transplant. The V gene is TRBV12-3 or TRBV12-4, the J gene TRBJ1-2; D unresolved. This sequence originates from a male patient between 2 and 15 years old who had a stem cell transplant for acute myeloid leukemia, so the T cells may come from the graft donor. The CDR3 DNA reads as TGTGCCAGCAGTTTAGCCCCTTTTAACTATGGCTACACCTTC. Translating it yields CASSLAPFNYGYTF.